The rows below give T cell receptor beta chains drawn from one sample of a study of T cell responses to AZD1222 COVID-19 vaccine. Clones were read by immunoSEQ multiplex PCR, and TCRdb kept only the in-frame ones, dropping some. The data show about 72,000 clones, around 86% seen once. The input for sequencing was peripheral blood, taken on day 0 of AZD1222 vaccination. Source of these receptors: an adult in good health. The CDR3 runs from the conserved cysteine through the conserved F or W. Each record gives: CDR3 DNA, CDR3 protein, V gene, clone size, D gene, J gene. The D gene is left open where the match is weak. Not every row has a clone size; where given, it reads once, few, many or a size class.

DNA: TGTGCCAGCAGCAGGGGGAACTCCTACAATGAGCAGTTCTTC
CDR3: CASSRGNSYNEQFF
V: TRBV9
size: NA
D: NA
J: TRBJ2-1

DNA: TGTGCCAGCAGCAAAGATAGTTGTTACGAGCAGTACTTC
CDR3: CASSKDSCYEQYF
V: TRBV21-1
size: NA
D: NA
J: TRBJ2-7

DNA: TGTGCCAGCAGCGTAGTCGTTGGCACTGAAGCTTTCTTT
CDR3: CASSVVVGTEAFF
V: TRBV9
size: NA
D: NA
J: TRBJ1-1

DNA: TGCGCCAGCAGCCTATCGTGGCAGGGGGCTCAGCCCCAGCATTTT
CDR3: CASSLSWQGAQPQHF
V: TRBV4-3
size: NA
D: TRBD1
J: TRBJ1-5

DNA: TGTGCCAGTAGTCCGACGACAGGGGTAGTCTTCTACGAGCAGTACTTC
CDR3: CASSPTTGVVFYEQYF
V: TRBV19
size: NA
D: TRBD1
J: TRBJ2-7

DNA: TGCAGTGCCTCCAAGGAGCAGTTCTTC
CDR3: CSASKEQFF
V: TRBV20-1
size: NA
D: NA
J: TRBJ2-1

DNA: TGTGCCAGCAGCAAAGGATGGGAGCCCCAGCATTTT
CDR3: CASSKGWEPQHF
V: TRBV21-1
size: NA
D: NA
J: TRBJ1-5

DNA: TGTGCCAGCCTTGCTGAGGAAGTCGGTTCACCCCTCCACTTT
CDR3: CASLAEEVGSPLHF
V: TRBV21-1
size: NA
D: NA
J: TRBJ1-6

DNA: TGTGCCAGCAGAACACCGCTGGGGGATGGACAGGGGAGTCGGGGCTACACCTTC
CDR3: CASRTPLGDGQGSRGYTF
V: TRBV28
size: NA
D: TRBD1
J: TRBJ1-2

DNA: TGTGCCAGCAGCCCCCTTAGCGGGAGTGGTAACAATGAGCAGTTCTTC
CDR3: CASSPLSGSGNNEQFF
V: TRBV28
size: NA
D: TRBD2
J: TRBJ2-1

DNA: TGTGCCAGCAGTTTCGGGCAGGGCGGTGAAAAACTGTTTTTT
CDR3: CASSFGQGGEKLFF
V: TRBV28
size: NA
D: NA
J: TRBJ1-4

DNA: TGTGCCAGCAGTGAACAGGGCCCGAATAGCAATCAGCCCCAGCATTTT
CDR3: CASSEQGPNSNQPQHF
V: TRBV2
size: NA
D: NA
J: TRBJ1-5

DNA: TGTGCCAGCACCAAGGTTGGAGAAAAACTGTTTTTT
CDR3: CASTKVGEKLFF
V: TRBV6-1
size: NA
D: NA
J: TRBJ1-4

DNA: TGTGCCAGCAGCTCCCCGGGACACAACTCCTACGAGCAGTACTTC
CDR3: CASSSPGHNSYEQYF
V: TRBV7-2
size: NA
D: NA
J: TRBJ2-7

DNA: TGTGCCAGCAGCTGGGACAGGTATCACGGGGAGCTGTTTTTT
CDR3: CASSWDRYHGELFF
V: TRBV7-9
size: NA
D: TRBD1
J: TRBJ2-2

DNA: TGTGCCAGCAGTTTGGACAGGGTCGGCACCGGGGAGCTGTTTTTT
CDR3: CASSLDRVGTGELFF
V: TRBV28
size: NA
D: TRBD1
J: TRBJ2-2

DNA: TGTGCCAGCAGTGAAGTCGGAGGCCCTCAGCCCCAGCATTTT
CDR3: CASSEVGGPQPQHF
V: TRBV6-1
size: once
D: NA
J: TRBJ1-5

DNA: TGTGCCAGCAGCCCCCAAGGACAGGGGGCCCCTAATGAGCAGTTCTTC
CDR3: CASSPQGQGAPNEQFF
V: TRBV11-1
size: few
D: TRBD1
J: TRBJ2-1

DNA: TGTGCCAGTAGTATAGATCTCCAGGGGTCTGTTAGTCAGCCCCAGCATTTT
CDR3: CASSIDLQGSVSQPQHF
V: TRBV19
size: NA
D: NA
J: TRBJ1-5

DNA: TGCGCCAGCAGCCCACGCGAGCGCTGGAACATTCAGTACTTC
CDR3: CASSPRERWNIQYF
V: TRBV5-1
size: NA
D: NA
J: TRBJ2-4

DNA: TGTGCCAACGGCGTGCAGAGGACCGGGGAGCTGTTTTTT
CDR3: CANGVQRTGELFF
V: TRBV21-1
size: NA
D: NA
J: TRBJ2-2

DNA: TGTGCCAGCAGTTTCACCAATGAGCAGTTCTTC
CDR3: CASSFTNEQFF
V: TRBV12-3/TRBV12-4
size: few
D: NA
J: TRBJ2-1

DNA: TGTGCCAGCAGTGATGGGGCAGGGTCTGCGAATGAGCAGTTCTTC
CDR3: CASSDGAGSANEQFF
V: TRBV6-4
size: few
D: NA
J: TRBJ2-1

DNA: TGTGCCAGCAGTGGGACAGGGGGTATGGCTAATGAAAAACTGTTTTTT
CDR3: CASSGTGGMANEKLFF
V: TRBV2
size: NA
D: TRBD1
J: TRBJ1-4

DNA: TGTGCCAGCAGCTTAGGTCTGGGGGCGAGGAGTCAGCCCCAGCATTTT
CDR3: CASSLGLGARSQPQHF
V: TRBV7-9
size: NA
D: NA
J: TRBJ1-5

DNA: TGTGCCAGCAGTAACCTAGATGAGCAGTTCTTC
CDR3: CASSNLDEQFF
V: TRBV3-1/TRBV3-2
size: NA
D: NA
J: TRBJ2-1

DNA: TGTGCCAGCAGCCAAGACGGCAGCAGCGACGAGCAGTACTTC
CDR3: CASSQDGSSDEQYF
V: TRBV14
size: NA
D: NA
J: TRBJ2-7

DNA: TGTGCCAGCAGCTTAAGACAGGGATCGGGAGAGACCCAGTACTTC
CDR3: CASSLRQGSGETQYF
V: TRBV7-8
size: NA
D: TRBD1
J: TRBJ2-5

DNA: TGTGCCAGTAGTCCCACTAATCAGCCCCAGCATTTT
CDR3: CASSPTNQPQHF
V: TRBV19
size: once
D: NA
J: TRBJ1-5

DNA: TGTGCCAGCAGCTTACTAGCATTGGGAACCTACGAGCAGTACTTC
CDR3: CASSLLALGTYEQYF
V: TRBV7-8
size: NA
D: NA
J: TRBJ2-7

DNA: TGTGCCAGCAGCGTATCCAGCCGGGACGGAGTCTATGGCTACACCTTC
CDR3: CASSVSSRDGVYGYTF
V: TRBV9
size: NA
D: NA
J: TRBJ1-2

DNA: TGTGCCAGTAGCCTTGACAGGATAAGGGGAAAACTGTTTTTT
CDR3: CASSLDRIRGKLFF
V: TRBV19
size: NA
D: NA
J: TRBJ1-4

DNA: TGTGCCAGTAGTAGTCGGGGACCTACGCAGACAGATACGCAGTATTTT
CDR3: CASSSRGPTQTDTQYF
V: TRBV19
size: NA
D: NA
J: TRBJ2-3

DNA: TGTGCCAGCAGTGAAGCGCGGTCTAATGAAAAACTGTTTTTT
CDR3: CASSEARSNEKLFF
V: TRBV2
size: NA
D: NA
J: TRBJ1-4

DNA: TGTGCCAGCAGCGCCGGACTAGCTGTAGGGGAGCAGTTCTTC
CDR3: CASSAGLAVGEQFF
V: TRBV9
size: NA
D: TRBD2
J: TRBJ2-1

DNA: TGCAGTGCCCGCTACCAGTTCTTC
CDR3: CSARYQFF
V: TRBV20-1
size: NA
D: NA
J: TRBJ2-1

DNA: TGTGCCAGCAGTTTCGACAGTCAGAACACTGAAGCTTTCTTT
CDR3: CASSFDSQNTEAFF
V: TRBV28
size: NA
D: NA
J: TRBJ1-1

DNA: TGTGCCAGCAGCTTAGGAGGATCGCGCCGGCTAGGGGAGTTCTTC
CDR3: CASSLGGSRRLGEFF
V: TRBV7-2
size: once
D: NA
J: TRBJ2-1

DNA: TGTGCCACCAGTGGGACTTTCCAAGAGACCCAGTACTTC
CDR3: CATSGTFQETQYF
V: TRBV24-1
size: NA
D: NA
J: TRBJ2-5

DNA: TGCGCCAGCAGCCAAGAAGGGGCGGGGAGCACATCGGGGGAGCTGTTTTTT
CDR3: CASSQEGAGSTSGELFF
V: TRBV4-1
size: NA
D: NA
J: TRBJ2-2

DNA: TGTGCCAGCAGCCCTGGGGGTTCGGGGATTGGTATGGATGGCTACACCTTC
CDR3: CASSPGGSGIGMDGYTF
V: TRBV7-3
size: NA
D: NA
J: TRBJ1-2

DNA: TGTGCCAGCAGTTTATTAGGGGAACTGTTTTTT
CDR3: CASSLLGELFF
V: TRBV28
size: NA
D: NA
J: TRBJ1-4

DNA: TGTGCCAGCAGTTTGGGGCTAGCGGGGGTCGAGCAGTTCTTC
CDR3: CASSLGLAGVEQFF
V: TRBV28
size: few
D: TRBD2
J: TRBJ2-1

DNA: TGTGCCAGCAGCTTCGGACAGGGTAGTGGCAATGAGCAGTTCTTC
CDR3: CASSFGQGSGNEQFF
V: TRBV7-6
size: NA
D: TRBD1
J: TRBJ2-1

DNA: TGTGCCAGCAGCGTAGGGGCGGGGGGCACCGGGGAGCTGTTTTTT
CDR3: CASSVGAGGTGELFF
V: TRBV9
size: NA
D: TRBD2
J: TRBJ2-2

DNA: TGTGCCAGCAGTTACTCGCTAGCGGGAGACTACGAGCAGTACTTC
CDR3: CASSYSLAGDYEQYF
V: TRBV6-5
size: NA
D: TRBD2
J: TRBJ2-7

DNA: TGTGCCAGCAGTACCGACAGCTTGGGTAAGCAGTACTTC
CDR3: CASSTDSLGKQYF
V: TRBV28
size: NA
D: NA
J: TRBJ2-7

DNA: TGCGCCACCAGGACTAGCGGGAGCTATAACAATGAGCAGTTCTTC
CDR3: CATRTSGSYNNEQFF
V: TRBV5-1
size: NA
D: TRBD2
J: TRBJ2-1